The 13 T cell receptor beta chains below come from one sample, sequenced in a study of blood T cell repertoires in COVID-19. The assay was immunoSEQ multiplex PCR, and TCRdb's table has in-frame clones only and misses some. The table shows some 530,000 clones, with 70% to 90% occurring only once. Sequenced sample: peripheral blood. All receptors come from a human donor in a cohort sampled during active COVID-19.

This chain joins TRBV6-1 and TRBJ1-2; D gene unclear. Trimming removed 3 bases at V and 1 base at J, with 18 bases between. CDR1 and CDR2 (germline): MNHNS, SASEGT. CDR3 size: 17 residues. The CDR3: CASSDSPKRSVNYGYTF. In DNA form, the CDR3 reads TGTGCCAGCAGTGATTCCCCGAAGCGTTCTGTTAACTATGGCTACACCTTC.

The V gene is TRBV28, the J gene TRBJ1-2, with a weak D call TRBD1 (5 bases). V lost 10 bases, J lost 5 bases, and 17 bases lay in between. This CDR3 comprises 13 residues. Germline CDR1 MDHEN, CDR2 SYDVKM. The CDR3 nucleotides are TGTGCCACCCTCTACCGACAGCATTATGGCTACACCTTC. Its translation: CATLYRQHYGYTF.

The CDR3 DNA sequence: TGTGCCTGGAGTGAGGGACTAGCGGGAGGTTACGAGCAGTACTTC. This gives the protein CAWSEGLAGGYEQYF. The genes are TRBV30 and TRBJ2-7, with 15 bases aligning to TRBD2. This CDR3 spans 15 amino acids. V lost 1 base and J lost 4; bases outside the gene matches: 2. Germline CDR1 GTSNPN, CDR2 SVGIG (reference sequence).

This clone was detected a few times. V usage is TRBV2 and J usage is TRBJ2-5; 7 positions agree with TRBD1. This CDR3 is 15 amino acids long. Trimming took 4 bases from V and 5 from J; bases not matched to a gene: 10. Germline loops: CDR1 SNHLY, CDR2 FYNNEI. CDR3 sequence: CASSGWGQTGETQYF. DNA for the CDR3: TGTGCCAGCAGTGGGTGGGGACAGACCGGTGAGACCCAGTACTTC.

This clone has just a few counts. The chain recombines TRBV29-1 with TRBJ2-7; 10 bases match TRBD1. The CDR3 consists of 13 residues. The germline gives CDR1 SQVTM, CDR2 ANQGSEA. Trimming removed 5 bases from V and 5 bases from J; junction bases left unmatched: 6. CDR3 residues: CSVLTGGRDEQYF. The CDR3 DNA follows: TGCAGCGTTTTGACAGGGGGCAGGGACGAGCAGTACTTC.

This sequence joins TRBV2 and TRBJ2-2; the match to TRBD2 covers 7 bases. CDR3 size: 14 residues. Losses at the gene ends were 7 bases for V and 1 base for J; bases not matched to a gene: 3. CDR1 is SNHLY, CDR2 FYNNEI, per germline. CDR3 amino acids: CASISGENTGELFF. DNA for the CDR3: TGTGCCAGCATAAGCGGGGAGAACACCGGGGAGCTGTTTTTT.

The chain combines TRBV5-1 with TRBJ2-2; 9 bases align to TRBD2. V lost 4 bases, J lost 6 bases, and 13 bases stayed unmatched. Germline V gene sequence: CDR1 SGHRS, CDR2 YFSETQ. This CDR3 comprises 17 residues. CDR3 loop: CASSVTPGLAGPGELFF. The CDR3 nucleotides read TGCGCCAGCAGCGTAACTCCCGGGCTAGCGGGACCCGGGGAGCTGTTTTTT. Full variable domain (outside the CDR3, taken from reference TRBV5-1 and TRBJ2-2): KAGVTQTPRYLIKTRGQQVTLSCSPISGHRSVSWYQQTPGQGLQFLFEYFSETQRNKGNFPGRFSGRQFSNSRSEMNVSTLELGDSALYLCASSVTPGLAGPGELFFGEGSRLTVL.

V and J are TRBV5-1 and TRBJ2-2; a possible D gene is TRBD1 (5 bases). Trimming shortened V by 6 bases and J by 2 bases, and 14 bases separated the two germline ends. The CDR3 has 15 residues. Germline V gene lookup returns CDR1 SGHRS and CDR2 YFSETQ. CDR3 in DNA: TGCGCCAGCACCTTACAGCAGGGAAACACCGGGGAGCTGTTTTTT. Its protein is CASTLQQGNTGELFF. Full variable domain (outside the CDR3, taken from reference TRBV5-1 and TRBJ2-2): KAGVTQTPRYLIKTRGQQVTLSCSPISGHRSVSWYQQTPGQGLQFLFEYFSETQRNKGNFPGRFSGRQFSNSRSEMNVSTLELGDSALYLCASTLQQGNTGELFFGEGSRLTVL.

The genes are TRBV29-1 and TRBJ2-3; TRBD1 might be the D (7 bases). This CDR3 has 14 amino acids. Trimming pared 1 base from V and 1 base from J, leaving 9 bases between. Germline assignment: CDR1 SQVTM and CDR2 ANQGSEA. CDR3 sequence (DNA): TGCAGCGTTGAAGGCAGGGGGGGCACAGATACGCAGTATTTT. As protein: CSVEGRGGTDTQYF.

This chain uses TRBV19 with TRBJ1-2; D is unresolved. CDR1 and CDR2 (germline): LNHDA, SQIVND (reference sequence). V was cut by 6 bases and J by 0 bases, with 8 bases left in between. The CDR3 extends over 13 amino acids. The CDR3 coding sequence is TGTGCCAGTAGCCCTAAAGCTAACTATGGCTACACCTTC. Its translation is CASSPKANYGYTF.

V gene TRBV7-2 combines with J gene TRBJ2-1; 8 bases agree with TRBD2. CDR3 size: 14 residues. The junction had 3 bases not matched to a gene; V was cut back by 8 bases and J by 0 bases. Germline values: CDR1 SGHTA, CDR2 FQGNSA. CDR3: CASASGSSYNEQFF. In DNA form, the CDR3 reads TGTGCCAGCGCGAGCGGGAGCTCCTACAATGAGCAGTTCTTC.

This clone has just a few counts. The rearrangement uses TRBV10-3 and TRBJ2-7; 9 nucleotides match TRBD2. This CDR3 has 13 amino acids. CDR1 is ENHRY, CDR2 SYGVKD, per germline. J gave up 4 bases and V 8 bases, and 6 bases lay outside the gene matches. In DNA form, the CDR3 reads TGTGCCATCGGGGTAGCGGGAGCGTACGAGCAGTACTTC. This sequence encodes CAIGVAGAYEQYF.

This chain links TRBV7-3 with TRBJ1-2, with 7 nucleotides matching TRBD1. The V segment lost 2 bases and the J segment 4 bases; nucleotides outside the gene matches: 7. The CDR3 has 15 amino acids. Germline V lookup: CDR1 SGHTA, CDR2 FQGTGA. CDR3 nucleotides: TGTGCCAGCAGCTTAGGAGGGGGCGAGGGCTATGGCTACACCTTC. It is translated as CASSLGGGEGYGYTF.